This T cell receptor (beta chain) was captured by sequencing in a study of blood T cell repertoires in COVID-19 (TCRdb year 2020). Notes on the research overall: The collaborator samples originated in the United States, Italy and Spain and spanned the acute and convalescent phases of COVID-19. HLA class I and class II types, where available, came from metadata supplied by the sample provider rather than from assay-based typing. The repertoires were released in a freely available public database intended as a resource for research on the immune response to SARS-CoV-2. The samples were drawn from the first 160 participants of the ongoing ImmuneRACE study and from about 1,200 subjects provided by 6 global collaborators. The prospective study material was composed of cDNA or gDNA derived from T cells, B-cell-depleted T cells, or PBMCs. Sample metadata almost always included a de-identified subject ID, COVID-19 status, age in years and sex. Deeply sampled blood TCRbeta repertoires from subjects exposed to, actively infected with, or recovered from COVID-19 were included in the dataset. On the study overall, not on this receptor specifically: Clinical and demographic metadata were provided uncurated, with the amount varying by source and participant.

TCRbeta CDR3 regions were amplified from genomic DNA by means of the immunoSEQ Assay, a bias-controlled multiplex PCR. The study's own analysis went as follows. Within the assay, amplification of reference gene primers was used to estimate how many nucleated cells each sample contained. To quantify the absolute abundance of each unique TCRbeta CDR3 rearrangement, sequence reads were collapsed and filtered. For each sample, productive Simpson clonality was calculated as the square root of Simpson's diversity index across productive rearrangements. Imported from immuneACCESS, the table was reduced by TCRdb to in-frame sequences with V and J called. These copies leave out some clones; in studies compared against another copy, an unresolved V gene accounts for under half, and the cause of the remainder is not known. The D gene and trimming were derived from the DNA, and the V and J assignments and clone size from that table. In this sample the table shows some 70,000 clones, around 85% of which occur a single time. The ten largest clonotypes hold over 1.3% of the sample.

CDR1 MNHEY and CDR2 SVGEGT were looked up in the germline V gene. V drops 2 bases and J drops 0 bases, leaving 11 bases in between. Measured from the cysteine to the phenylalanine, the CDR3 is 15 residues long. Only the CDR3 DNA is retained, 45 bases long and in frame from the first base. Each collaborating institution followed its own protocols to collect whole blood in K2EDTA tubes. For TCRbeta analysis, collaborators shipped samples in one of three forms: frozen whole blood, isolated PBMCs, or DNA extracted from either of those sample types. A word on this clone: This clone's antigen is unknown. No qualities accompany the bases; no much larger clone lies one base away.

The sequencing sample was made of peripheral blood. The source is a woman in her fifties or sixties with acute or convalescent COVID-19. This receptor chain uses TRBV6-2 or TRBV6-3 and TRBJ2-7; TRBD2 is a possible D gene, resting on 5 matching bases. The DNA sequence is TGTGCCAGCAGTTACCTGCGGGCTTACTCCTACGAGCAGTACTTC. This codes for CASSYLRAYSYEQYF.